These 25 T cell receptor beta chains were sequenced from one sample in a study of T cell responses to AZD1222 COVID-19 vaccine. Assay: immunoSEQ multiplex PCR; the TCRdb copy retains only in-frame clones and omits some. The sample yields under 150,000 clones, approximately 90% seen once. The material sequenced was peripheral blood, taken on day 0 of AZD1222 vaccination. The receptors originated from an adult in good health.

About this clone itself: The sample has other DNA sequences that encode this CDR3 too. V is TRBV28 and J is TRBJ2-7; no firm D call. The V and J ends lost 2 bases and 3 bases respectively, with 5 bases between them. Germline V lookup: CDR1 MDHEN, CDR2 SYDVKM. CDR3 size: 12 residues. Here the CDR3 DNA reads TGTGCCAGCAGTTTAAAAGGCTACGAGCAGTACTTC. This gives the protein CASSLKGYEQYF.

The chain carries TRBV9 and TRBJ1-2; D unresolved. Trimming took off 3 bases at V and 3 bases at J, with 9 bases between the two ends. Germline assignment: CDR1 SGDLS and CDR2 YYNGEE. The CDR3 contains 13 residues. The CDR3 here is CASSAREHYGYTF. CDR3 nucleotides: TGTGCCAGCAGCGCTCGGGAGCACTATGGCTACACCTTC.

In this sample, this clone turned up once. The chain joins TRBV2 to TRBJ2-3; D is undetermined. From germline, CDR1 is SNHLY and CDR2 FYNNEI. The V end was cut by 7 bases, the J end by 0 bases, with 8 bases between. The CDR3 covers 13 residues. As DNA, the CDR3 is TGTGCCAGCACCCTCGGGAGCACAGATACGCAGTATTTT. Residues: CASTLGSTDTQYF.

CDR3 coding DNA: TGTGCCAGCTCACTGCGGGGGGTCAACACCGGGGAGCTGTTTTTT. Protein product: CASSLRGVNTGELFF. V usage is TRBV18 and J usage is TRBJ2-2; TRBD2 matches at 8 bases. Per the germline V gene, CDR1 is KGHSH and CDR2 is LQKENI. The V and J ends lost 4 bases and 2 bases, in that order; junction bases with no gene match: 3. This CDR3 is 15 amino acids long.

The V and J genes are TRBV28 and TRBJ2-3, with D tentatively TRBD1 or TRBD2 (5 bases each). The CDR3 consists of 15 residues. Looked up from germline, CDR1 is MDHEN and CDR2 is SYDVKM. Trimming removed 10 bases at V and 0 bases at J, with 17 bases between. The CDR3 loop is CATGPLGTSTDTQYF. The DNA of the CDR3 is TGTGCCACGGGGCCCCTGGGGACCAGCACAGATACGCAGTATTTT.

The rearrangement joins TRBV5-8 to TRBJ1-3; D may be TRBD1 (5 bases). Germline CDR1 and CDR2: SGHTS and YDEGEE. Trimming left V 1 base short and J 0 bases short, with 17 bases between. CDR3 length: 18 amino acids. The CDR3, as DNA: TGTGCCAGCAGCTTGAACCGCCTGAGGCAGGGCTCTGGAAACACCATATATTTT. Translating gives CASSLNRLRQGSGNTIYF.

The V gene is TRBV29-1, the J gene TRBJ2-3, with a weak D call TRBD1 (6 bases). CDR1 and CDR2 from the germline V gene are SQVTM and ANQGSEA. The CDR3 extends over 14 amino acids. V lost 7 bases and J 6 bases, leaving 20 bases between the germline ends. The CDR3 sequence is CSALGGRGMDTQYF. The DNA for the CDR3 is TGCAGCGCTCTTGGGGGCCGGGGCATGGATACGCAGTATTTT.

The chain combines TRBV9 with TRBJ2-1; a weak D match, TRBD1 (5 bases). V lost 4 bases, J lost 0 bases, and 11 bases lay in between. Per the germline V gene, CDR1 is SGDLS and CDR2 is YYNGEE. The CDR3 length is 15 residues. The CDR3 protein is CASSPLGDSYNEQFF. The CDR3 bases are TGTGCCAGCAGCCCATTAGGGGACTCCTACAATGAGCAGTTCTTC.

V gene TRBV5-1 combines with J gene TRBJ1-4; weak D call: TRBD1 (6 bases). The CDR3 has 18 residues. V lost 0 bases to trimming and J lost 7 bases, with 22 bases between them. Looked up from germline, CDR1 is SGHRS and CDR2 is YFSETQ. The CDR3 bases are TGCGCCAGCAGCTTGGACCCCAATCTACAGGGCGAATTTGAAAAACTGTTTTTT. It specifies CASSLDPNLQGEFEKLFF. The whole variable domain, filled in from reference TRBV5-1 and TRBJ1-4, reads KAGVTQTPRYLIKTRGQQVTLSCSPISGHRSVSWYQQTPGQGLQFLFEYFSETQRNKGNFPGRFSGRQFSNSRSEMNVSTLELGDSALYLCASSLDPNLQGEFEKLFFGSGTQLSVL.

Here the CDR3 reads CASSRRGQDSGNTIYF. The CDR3 nucleotides read TGTGCCAGTAGTCGACGGGGCCAGGACTCTGGAAACACCATATATTTT. The rearrangement uses TRBV19 and TRBJ1-3, with D perhaps matching TRBD1 (5 bases). V lost 5 bases and J 0 bases, leaving 14 bases between the germline ends. The CDR3 totals 16 residues. Looked up from germline, CDR1 is LNHDA and CDR2 is SQIVND (reference sequence).

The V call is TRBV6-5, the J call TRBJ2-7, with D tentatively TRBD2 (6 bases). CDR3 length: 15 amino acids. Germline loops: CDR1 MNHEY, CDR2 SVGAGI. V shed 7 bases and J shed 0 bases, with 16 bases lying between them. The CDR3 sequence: CASTEGLRSSYEQYF. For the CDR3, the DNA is TGTGCCAGCACGGAGGGGCTTAGGAGCTCCTACGAGCAGTACTTC.

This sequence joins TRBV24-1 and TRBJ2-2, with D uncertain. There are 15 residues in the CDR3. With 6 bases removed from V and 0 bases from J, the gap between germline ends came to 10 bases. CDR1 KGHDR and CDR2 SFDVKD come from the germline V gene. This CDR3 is CATSPRFPNTGELFF. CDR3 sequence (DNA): TGTGCCACCAGTCCTCGGTTTCCGAACACCGGGGAGCTGTTTTTT.

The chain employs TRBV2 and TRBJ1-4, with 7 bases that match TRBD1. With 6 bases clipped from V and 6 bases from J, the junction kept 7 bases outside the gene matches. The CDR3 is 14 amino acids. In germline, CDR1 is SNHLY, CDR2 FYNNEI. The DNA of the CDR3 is TGTGCCAGCAGAGGGACAGTACTGTATGAAAAACTGTTTTTT. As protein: CASRGTVLYEKLFF.

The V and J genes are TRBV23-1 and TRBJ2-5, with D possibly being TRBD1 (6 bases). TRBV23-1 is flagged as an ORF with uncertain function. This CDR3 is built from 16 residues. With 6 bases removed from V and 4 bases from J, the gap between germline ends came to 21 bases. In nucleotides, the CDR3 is TGCGCCAGCAGACCTCCAGGGGATACGGTGGGAGAGACCCAGTACTTC. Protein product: CASRPPGDTVGETQYF.

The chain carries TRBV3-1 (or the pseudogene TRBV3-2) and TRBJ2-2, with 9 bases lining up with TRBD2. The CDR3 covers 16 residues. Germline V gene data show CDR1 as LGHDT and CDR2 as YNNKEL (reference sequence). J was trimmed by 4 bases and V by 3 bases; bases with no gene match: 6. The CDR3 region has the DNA TGTGCCAGCAGCCAGTTTGGTAGCGGGGGCACCGGGGAGCTGTTTTTT. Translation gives CASSQFGSGGTGELFF.

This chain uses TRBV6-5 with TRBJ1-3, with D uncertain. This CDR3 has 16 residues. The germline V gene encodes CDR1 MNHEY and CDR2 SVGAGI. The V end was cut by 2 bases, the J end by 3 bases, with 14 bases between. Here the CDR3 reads CASSYERPKLGNTIYF. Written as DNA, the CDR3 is TGTGCCAGCAGTTACGAGCGACCTAAACTTGGAAACACCATATATTTT.

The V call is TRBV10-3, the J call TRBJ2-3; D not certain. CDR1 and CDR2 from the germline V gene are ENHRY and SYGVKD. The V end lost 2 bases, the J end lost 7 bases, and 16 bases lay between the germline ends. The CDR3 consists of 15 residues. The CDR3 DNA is TGTGCCATCAGTGAGAGTGGCCGAGAAAAAAATACGCAGTATTTT. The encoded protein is CAISESGREKNTQYF.

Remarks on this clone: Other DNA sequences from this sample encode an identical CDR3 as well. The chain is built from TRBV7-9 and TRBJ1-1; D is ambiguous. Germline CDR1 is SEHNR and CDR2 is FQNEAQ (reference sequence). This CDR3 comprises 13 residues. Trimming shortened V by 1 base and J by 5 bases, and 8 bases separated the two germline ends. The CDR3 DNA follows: TGTGCCAGCAGCTTAGATGGTGGGACTGAAGCTTTCTTT. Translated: CASSLDGGTEAFF.

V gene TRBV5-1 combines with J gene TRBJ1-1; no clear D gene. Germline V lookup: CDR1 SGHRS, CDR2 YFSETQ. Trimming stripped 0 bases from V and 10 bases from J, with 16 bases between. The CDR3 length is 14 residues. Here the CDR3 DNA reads TGCGCCAGCAGCTTGGGGGGAGGGAATGATGCAGCTTTCTTT. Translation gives CASSLGGGNDAAFF.

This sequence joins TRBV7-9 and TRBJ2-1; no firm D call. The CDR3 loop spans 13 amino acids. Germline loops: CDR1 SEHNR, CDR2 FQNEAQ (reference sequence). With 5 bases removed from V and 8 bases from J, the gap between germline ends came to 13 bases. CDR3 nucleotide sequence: TGTGCCAGCAGCCCCCAAGGGTTCGATGAGCAGTTCTTC. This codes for CASSPQGFDEQFF.

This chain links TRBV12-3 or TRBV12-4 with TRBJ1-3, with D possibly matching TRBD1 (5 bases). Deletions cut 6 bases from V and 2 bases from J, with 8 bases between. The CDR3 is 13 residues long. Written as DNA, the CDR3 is TGTGCCAGCAGGGGGACGGCTGGAAACACCATATATTTT. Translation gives CASRGTAGNTIYF.

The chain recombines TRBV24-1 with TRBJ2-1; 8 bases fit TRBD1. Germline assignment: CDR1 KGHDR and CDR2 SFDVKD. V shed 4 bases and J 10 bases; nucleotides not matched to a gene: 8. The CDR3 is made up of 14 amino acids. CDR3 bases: TGTGCCACCAGTGAGTCGGACAGGGTCAGGGAGCAGTTCTTC. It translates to CATSESDRVREQFF.

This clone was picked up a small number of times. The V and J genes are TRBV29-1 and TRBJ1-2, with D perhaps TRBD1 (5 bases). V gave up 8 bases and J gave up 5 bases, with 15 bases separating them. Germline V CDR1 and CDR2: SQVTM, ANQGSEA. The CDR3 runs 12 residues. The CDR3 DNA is TGCAGCACGAGTACAGGTTTATATGGCTACACCTTC. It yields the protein CSTSTGLYGYTF.

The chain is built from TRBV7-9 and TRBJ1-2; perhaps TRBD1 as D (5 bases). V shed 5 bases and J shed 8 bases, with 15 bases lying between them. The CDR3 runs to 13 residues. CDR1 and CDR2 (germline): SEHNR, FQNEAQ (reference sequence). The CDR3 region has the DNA TGTGCCAGCAGCACCCGGGACGTAATGGGCTACACCTTC. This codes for CASSTRDVMGYTF.

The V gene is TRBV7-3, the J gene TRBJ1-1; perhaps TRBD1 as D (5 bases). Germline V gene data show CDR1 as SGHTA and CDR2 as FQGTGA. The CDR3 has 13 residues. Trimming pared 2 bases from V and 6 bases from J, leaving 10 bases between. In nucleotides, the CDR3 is TGTGCCAGCAGCTTACAGGGCCCCTCTGAAGCTTTCTTT. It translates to CASSLQGPSEAFF. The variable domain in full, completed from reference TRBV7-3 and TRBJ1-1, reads GAGVSQTPSNKVTEKGKYVELRCDPISGHTALYWYRQSLGQGPEFLIYFQGTGAADDSGLPNDRFFAVRPEGSVSTLKIQRTERGDSAVYLCASSLQGPSEAFFGQGTRLTVV.